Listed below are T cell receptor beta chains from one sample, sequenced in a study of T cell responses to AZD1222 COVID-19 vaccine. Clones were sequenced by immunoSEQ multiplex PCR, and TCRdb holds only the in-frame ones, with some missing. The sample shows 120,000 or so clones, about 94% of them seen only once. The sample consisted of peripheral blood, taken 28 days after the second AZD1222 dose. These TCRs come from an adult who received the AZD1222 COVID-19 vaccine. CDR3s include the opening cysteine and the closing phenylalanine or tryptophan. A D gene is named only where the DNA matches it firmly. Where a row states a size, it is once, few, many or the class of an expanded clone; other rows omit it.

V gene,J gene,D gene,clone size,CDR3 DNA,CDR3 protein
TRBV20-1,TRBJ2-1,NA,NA,TGCAGTGCTCACGACAATGAGCAGTTCTTC,CSAHDNEQFF
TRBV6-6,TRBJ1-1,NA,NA,TGTGCCAGCCAGGCTTATTTTAACACTGAAGCTTTCTTT,CASQAYFNTEAFF
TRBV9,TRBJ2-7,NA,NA,TGTGCCAGCAGCGTAGCTGTACAGATAGCACCCTACGAGCAGTACTTC,CASSVAVQIAPYEQYF
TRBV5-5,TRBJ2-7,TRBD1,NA,TGTGCCAGCTGGTTTAGGGACAGGGGGATCTACGAGCAGTACTTC,CASWFRDRGIYEQYF
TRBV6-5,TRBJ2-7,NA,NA,TGTGCCAGCAGACTAGGTCACTCCTACGAGCAGTACTTC,CASRLGHSYEQYF
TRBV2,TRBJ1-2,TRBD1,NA,TGTGCCAGCATTCTCACAGGGACAGCTTATACCGATGGCTACACCTTC,CASILTGTAYTDGYTF
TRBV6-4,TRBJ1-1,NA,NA,TGTGCCAGCAGTGTACCCCTCCCACAGGGCCCGAACACTGAAGCTTTCTTT,CASSVPLPQGPNTEAFF
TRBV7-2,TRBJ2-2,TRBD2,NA,TGTGCCAGCAGCATCGGACTAGCGGGAGGCGACGGGGAGCTGTTTTTT,CASSIGLAGGDGELFF
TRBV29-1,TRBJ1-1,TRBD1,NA,TGCAGCGCCAGACAGGGGGCGATTTCTGAAGCTTTCTTT,CSARQGAISEAFF
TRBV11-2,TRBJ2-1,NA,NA,TGTGCCAGCAGCTTAGAGGCCCGGGGGTATCACAATGAGCAGTTCTTC,CASSLEARGYHNEQFF
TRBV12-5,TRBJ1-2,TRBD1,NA,TGTGCTAGTGGCCCCGGGACAGTCTCCTATGGCTACACCTTC,CASGPGTVSYGYTF
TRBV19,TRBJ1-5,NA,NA,TGTGCCAGTACCTCAGGGGAAGGTTTATCCAATCAGCCCCAGCATTTT,CASTSGEGLSNQPQHF
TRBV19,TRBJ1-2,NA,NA,TGTGCCAGTAGTATAAATGGGATACAAGGCTACACCTTC,CASSINGIQGYTF
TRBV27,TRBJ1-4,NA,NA,TGTGCCAGCAGGGTAGGAGTGGGGGAAAAACTGTTTTTT,CASRVGVGEKLFF
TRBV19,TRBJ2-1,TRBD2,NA,TGTGCCAGCGCCCACCGCCAGGCTAGCGGGTCCCGTGATGGTCAGTTCTTC,CASAHRQASGSRDGQFF
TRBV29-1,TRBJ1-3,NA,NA,TGCAGCGCCTGTGGGTTGGCTGGAAACACCATATATTTT,CSACGLAGNTIYF
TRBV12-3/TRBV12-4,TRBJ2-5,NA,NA,TGTGCCAGCAGTTACAGAATCCAAGAGACCCAGTACTTC,CASSYRIQETQYF
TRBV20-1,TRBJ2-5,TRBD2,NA,TGCAGTGCTAGTTTAGCGGGGAAAGAGACCCAGTACTTC,CSASLAGKETQYF
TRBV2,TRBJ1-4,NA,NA,TGTGCCAGCACCGGGGCAGGGGTCACTAATGAAAAACTGTTTTTT,CASTGAGVTNEKLFF
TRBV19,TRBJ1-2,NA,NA,TGTGCCACTTGGACGCCCCGGGGCTACACCTTC,CATWTPRGYTF
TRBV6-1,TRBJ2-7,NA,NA,TGTGCCAGCAGTGATATACCGGAAATCAGGGGGGCCTACGAGCAGTACTTC,CASSDIPEIRGAYEQYF
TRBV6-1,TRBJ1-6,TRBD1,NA,TGTGCCAGCAGTGAGGTAGCCGGGACAGTTCGGAATTCACCCCTCCACTTT,CASSEVAGTVRNSPLHF
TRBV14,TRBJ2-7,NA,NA,TGTGCCAGCAGCCAAGCGGACGAGCAGTACTTC,CASSQADEQYF
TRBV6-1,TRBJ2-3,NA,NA,TGTGCCAGCAGTGAATCCCGCCTGCCTTGGCTGGGGCAGTATTTT,CASSESRLPWLGQYF
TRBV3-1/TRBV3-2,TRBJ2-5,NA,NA,TGTGCCAGCAGCCAAGACCAGGGGGGTCAAGAGACCCAGTACTTC,CASSQDQGGQETQYF
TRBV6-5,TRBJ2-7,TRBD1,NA,TGTGCCAGCAGTTGGGGACAGGGAACGTACGAGCAGTACTTC,CASSWGQGTYEQYF
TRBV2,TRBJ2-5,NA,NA,TGTGCCAGCAGTGTATGGGATCAGGAGACCCAGTACTTC,CASSVWDQETQYF
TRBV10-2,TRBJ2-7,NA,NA,TGCGCCAGCGGTAAAATTGGGGGCGCCTACGAGCAGTACTTC,CASGKIGGAYEQYF
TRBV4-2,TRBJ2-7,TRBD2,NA,TGTGCCAGCAGCCATCCAGCGACGGCGGGAGCCGCCTACGAGCAGTACTTC,CASSHPATAGAAYEQYF
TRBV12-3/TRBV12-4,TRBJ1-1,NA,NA,TGTGCCAGCAGTTTTGCGGGTAACACTGAAGCTTTCTTT,CASSFAGNTEAFF
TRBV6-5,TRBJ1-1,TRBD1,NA,TGTGCCAGCAGATCACAGGGGGCTGGGGACACTGAAGCTTTCTTT,CASRSQGAGDTEAFF
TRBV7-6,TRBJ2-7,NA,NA,TGTGCCAGCAGCTTAGCGGTGTCAGGGGAAGGCTACGAGCAGTACTTC,CASSLAVSGEGYEQYF
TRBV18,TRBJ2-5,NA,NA,TGTGCCAGCTCACTGGGGGAGACCCAGTACTTC,CASSLGETQYF
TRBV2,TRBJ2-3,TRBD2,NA,TGTGCCAGCAGAGTCGGACTAGCGGGAGGGCCGGTAAAAGATACGCAGTATTTT,CASRVGLAGGPVKDTQYF
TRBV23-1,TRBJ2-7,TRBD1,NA,TGCGCCAGCAGTCAATTGAGGAAAACAGGGGTCTCCTACGAGCAGTACTTC,CASSQLRKTGVSYEQYF
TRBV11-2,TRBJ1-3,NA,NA,TGTGCCAGCAGCACTCCTCGGCGGGCTCTCTCTGGAAACACCATATATTTT,CASSTPRRALSGNTIYF
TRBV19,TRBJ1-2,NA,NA,TGTGCCAGTAGTATCGGAGGGGGTTTGTATGGCTACACCTTC,CASSIGGGLYGYTF
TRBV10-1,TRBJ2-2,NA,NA,TGCGCCAGCAGTGTGGGGGCGGGGAACACCGGGGAGCTGTTTTTT,CASSVGAGNTGELFF
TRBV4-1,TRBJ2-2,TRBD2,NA,TGCGCCAGCAGCCAGTACTCCGGGACTAGCGTTGCCGGGGAGCTGTTTTTT,CASSQYSGTSVAGELFF
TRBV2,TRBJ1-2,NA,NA,TGTGCCAGCAGTGAACTGTTCGGTGGCTACACCTTC,CASSELFGGYTF
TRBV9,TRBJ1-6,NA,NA,TGTGCCAGCAGTGTCGAACCGATAGATTCACCCCTCCACTTT,CASSVEPIDSPLHF
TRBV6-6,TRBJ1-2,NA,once,TGTGCCAGCAGTGATCCCGATGCCTCTAACTATGGCTACACCTTC,CASSDPDASNYGYTF
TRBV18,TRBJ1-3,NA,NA,TGTGCCAGCTCACCAGGGGCTCACACATTCAAAGGCTCTGGAAACACCATATATTTT,CASSPGAHTFKGSGNTIYF
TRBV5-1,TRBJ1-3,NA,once,TGCGCCAGCAGCCCATGGGGGGGAGAAAACACCATATATTTT,CASSPWGGENTIYF
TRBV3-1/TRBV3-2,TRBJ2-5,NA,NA,TGTGCCAGCAGACTCCTAGCCAACAAAGAGACCCAGTACTTC,CASRLLANKETQYF
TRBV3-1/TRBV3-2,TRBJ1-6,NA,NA,TGTGCCAGCAGCCAGCTGTACGGTAAGGATTCACCCCTCCACTTT,CASSQLYGKDSPLHF
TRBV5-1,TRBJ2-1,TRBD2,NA,TGCGCCAGCAGCTCCAAGACTAGCGGGGGCCCCTTAGGCCGGAATGAGCAGTTCTTC,CASSSKTSGGPLGRNEQFF